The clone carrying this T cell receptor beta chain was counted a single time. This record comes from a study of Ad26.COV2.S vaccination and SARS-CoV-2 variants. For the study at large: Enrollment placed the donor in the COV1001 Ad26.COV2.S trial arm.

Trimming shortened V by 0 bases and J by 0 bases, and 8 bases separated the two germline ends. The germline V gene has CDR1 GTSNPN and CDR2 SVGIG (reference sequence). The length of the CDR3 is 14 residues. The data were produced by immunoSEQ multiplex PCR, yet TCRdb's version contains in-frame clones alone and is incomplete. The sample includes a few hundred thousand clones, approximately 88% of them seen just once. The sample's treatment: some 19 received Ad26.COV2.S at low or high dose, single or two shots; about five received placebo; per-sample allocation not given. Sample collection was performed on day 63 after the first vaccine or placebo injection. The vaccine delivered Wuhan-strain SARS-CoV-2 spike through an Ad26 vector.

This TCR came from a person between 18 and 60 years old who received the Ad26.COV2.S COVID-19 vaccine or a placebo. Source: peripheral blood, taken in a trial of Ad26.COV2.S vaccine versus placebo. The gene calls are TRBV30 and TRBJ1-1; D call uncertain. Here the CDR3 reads CAWSVQRLNTEAFF. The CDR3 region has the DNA TGTGCCTGGAGTGTACAGCGTTTGAACACTGAAGCTTTCTTT. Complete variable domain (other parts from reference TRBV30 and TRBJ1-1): SQTIHQWPATLVQPVGSPLSLECTVEGTSNPNLYWYRQAAGRGLQLLFYSVGIGQISSEVPQNLSASRPQDRQFILSSKKLLLSDSGFYLCAWSVQRLNTEAFFGQGTRLTVV.